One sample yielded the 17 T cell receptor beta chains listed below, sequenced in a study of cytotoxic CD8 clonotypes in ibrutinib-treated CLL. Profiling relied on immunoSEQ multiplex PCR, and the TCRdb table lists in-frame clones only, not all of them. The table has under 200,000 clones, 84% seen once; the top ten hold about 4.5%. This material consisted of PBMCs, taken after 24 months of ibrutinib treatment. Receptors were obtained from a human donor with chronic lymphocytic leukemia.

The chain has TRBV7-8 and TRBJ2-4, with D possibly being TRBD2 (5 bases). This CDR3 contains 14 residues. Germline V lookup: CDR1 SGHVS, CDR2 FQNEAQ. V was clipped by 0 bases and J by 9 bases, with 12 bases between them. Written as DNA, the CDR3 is TGTGCCAGCAGCTTAGCGGGAGAGCTGGGCATTCAGTACTTC. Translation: CASSLAGELGIQYF.

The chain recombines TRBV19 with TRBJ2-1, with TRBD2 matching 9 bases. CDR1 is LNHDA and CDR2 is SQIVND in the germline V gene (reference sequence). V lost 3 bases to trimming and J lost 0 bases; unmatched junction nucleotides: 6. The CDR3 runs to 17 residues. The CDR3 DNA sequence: TGTGCCAGTAGTATGGTAGCGGGAGAGGGCTCCTACAATGAGCAGTTCTTC. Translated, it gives CASSMVAGEGSYNEQFF.

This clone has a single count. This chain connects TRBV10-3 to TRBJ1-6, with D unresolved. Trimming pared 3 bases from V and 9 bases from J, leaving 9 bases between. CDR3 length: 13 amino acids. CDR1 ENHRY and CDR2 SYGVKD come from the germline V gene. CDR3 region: CAISEVGRSPLHF. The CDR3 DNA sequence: TGTGCCATCAGTGAAGTTGGCCGTTCACCCCTCCACTTT.

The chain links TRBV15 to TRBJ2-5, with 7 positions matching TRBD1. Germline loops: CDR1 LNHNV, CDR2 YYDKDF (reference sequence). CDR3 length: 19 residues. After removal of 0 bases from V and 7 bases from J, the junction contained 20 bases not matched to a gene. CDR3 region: CATSRDRQWAGGRYGTQYF. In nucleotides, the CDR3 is TGTGCCACCAGCAGAGACAGGCAATGGGCAGGGGGTCGGTACGGGACCCAGTACTTC. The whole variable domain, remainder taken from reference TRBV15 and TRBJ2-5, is DAMVIQNPRYQVTQFGKPVTLSCSQTLNHNVMYWYQQKSSQAPKLLFHYYDKDFNNEADTPDNFQSRRPNTSFCFLDIRSPGLGDTAMYLCATSRDRQWAGGRYGTQYFGPGTRLLVL.

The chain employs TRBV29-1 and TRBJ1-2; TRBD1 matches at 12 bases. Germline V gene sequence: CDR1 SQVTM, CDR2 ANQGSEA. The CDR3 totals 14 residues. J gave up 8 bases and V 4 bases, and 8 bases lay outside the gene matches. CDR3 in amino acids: CSVGLRDRGRGYTF. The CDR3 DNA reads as TGCAGCGTTGGATTACGGGACAGGGGGCGCGGCTACACCTTC.

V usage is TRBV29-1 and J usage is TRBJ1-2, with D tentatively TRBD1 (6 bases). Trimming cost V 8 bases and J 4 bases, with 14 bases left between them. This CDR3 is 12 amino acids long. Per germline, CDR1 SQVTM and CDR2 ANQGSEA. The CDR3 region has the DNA TGCAGCTGCGAACGGGGGCTCTATGGCTACACCTTC. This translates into CSCERGLYGYTF.

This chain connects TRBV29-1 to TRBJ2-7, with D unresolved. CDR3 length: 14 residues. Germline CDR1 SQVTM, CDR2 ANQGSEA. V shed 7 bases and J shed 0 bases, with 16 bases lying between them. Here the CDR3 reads CSATLGWSSYEQYF. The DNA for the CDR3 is TGCAGCGCCACCCTCGGGTGGAGCTCCTACGAGCAGTACTTC.

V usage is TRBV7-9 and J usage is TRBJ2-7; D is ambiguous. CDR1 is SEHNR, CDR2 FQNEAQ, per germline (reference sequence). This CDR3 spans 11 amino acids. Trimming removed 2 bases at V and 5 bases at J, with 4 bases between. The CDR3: CASSLIHEQYF. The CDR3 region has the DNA TGTGCCAGCAGCTTAATCCACGAGCAGTACTTC.

As DNA, the CDR3 is TGTGCCAGCAGCTGGGCCCCTCCCGGGACAGGGGCGAGCGAGCAGTACTTC. Translating gives CASSWAPPGTGASEQYF. This chain uses TRBV5-5 with TRBJ2-7; TRBD1 aligns across 10 bases. V dropped 3 bases and J dropped 6; count of bases not matched to a gene: 15. This CDR3 has 17 amino acids. Germline-derived CDR1 and CDR2 are SGHKS and YYEKEE (reference sequence).

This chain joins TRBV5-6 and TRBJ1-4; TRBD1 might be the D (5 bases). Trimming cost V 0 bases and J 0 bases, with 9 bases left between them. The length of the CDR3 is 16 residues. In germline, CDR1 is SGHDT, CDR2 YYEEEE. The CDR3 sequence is CASSLVWGATNEKLFF. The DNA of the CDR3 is TGTGCCAGCAGCTTGGTGTGGGGGGCAACTAATGAAAAACTGTTTTTT.

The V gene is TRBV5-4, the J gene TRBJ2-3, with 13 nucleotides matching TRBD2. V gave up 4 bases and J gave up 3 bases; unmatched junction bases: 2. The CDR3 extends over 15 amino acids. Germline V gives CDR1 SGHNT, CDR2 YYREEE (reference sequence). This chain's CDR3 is CASSRGLAGTDTQYF. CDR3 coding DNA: TGTGCCAGCAGCCGGGGACTAGCGGGAACAGATACGCAGTATTTT.

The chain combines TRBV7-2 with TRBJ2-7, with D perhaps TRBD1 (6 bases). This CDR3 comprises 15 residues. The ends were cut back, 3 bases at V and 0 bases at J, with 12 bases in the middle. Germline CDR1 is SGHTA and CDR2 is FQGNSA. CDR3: CASSFTTGPSYEQYF. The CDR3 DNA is TGTGCCAGCAGCTTCACGACAGGCCCCTCCTACGAGCAGTACTTC.

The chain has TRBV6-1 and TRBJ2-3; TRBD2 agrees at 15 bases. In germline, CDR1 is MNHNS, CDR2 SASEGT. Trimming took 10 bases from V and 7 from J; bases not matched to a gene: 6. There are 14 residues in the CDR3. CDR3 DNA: TGTGCCACTGGGACTAGCGGGAGGTTGAATACGCAGTATTTT. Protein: CATGTSGRLNTQYF.

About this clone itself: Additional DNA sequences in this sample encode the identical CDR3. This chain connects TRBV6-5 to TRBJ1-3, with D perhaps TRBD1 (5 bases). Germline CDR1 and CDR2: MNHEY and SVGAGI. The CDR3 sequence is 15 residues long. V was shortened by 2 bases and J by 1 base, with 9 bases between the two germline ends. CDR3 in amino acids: CASSYSRESGNTIYF. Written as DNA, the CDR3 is TGTGCCAGCAGTTACAGCAGGGAGTCTGGAAACACCATATATTTT.

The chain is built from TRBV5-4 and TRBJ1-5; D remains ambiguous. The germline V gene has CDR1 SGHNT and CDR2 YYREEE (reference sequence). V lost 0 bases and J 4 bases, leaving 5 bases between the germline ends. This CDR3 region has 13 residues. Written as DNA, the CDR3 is TGTGCCAGCAGCTTGGCCGGGAATCAGCCCCAGCATTTT. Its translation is CASSLAGNQPQHF.

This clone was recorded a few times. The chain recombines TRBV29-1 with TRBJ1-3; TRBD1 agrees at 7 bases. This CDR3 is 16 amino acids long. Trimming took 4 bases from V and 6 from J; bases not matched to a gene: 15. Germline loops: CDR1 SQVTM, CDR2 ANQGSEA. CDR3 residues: CSVGSFSGGLPNTIYF. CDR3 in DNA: TGCAGCGTTGGGTCATTCTCAGGGGGACTTCCAAACACCATATATTTT.

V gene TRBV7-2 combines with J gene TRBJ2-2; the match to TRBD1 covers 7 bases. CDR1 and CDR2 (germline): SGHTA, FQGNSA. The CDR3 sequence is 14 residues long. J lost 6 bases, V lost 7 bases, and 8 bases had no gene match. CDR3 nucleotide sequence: TGTGCCAGCACCCCGGGACAGCCAGCCGGGGAGCTGTTTTTT. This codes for CASTPGQPAGELFF.